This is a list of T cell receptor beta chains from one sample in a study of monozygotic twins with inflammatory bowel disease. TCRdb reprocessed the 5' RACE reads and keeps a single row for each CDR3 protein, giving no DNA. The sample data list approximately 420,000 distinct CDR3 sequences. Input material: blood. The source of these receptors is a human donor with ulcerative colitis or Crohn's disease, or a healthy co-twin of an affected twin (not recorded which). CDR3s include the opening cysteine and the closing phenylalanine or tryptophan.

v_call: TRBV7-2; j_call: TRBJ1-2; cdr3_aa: CASSLRQAYGYTF
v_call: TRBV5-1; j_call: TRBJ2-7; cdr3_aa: CASSLQPVYEQYF
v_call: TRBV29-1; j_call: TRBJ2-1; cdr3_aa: CSVPGLAGIHNEQFF
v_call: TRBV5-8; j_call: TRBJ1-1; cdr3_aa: CASSQRTGGATEAFF
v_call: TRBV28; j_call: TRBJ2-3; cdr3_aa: CASSPIANTQYF
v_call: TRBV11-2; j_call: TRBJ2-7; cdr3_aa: CASKLGQVHPYEQYF
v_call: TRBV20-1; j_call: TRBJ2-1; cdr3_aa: CSAPRGAHGEQFF
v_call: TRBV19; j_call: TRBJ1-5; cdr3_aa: CASSRTGAGYQPQHF
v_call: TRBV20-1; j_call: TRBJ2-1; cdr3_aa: CSAKRLGGDEQFF
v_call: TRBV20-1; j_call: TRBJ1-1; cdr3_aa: CSARMGQGGGNTEAFF
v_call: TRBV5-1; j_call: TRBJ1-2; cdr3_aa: CASSLAGDNGYTF
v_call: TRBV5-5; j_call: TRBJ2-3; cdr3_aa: CASSLGDRILGDTQYF
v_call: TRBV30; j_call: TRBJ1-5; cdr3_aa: CAWSRSEHQPQHF
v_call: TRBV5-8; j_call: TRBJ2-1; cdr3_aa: CASSPSRDNEQFF